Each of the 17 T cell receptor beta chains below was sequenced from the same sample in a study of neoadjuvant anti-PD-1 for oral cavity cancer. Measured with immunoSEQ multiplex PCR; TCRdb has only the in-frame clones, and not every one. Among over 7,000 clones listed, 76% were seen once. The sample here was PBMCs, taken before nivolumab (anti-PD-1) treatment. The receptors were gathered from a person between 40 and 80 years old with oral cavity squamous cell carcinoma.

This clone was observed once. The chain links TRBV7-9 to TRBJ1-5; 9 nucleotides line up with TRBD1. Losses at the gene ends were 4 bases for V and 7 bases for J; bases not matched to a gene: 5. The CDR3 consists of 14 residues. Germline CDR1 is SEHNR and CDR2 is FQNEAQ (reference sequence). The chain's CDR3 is CASSSSQGAQPQHF. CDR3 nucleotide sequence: TGTGCCAGCAGCTCCTCACAGGGGGCACAGCCCCAGCATTTT.

CDR3 in DNA: TGTGCCAGCAGAAGCGGGGGAAGCACAGATACGCAGTATTTT. Protein product: CASRSGGSTDTQYF. The V and J genes are TRBV6-5 and TRBJ2-3; TRBD2 matches at 8 bases. The CDR3 has 14 amino acids. The germline gives CDR1 MNHEY, CDR2 SVGAGI. Germline trimming cut 6 bases from V and 0 bases from J; bases unmatched to any gene: 2.

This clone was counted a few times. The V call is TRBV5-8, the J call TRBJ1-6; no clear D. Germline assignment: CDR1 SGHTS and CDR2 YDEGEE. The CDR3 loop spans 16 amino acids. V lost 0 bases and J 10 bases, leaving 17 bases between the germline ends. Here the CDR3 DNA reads TGTGCCAGCAGCTTGGCCCGTCTTGCCGTAGGGTCACCCCTCCACTTT. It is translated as CASSLARLAVGSPLHF.

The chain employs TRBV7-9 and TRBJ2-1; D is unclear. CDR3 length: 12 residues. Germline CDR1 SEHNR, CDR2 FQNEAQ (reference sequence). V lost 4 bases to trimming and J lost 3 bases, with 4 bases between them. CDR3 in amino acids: CASSYDYNEQFF. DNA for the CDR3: TGTGCCAGCAGCTACGACTACAATGAGCAGTTCTTC. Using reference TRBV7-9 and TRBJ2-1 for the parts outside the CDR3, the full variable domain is DTGVSQNPRHKITKRGQNVTFRCDPISEHNRLYWYRQTLGQGPEFLTYFQNEAQLEKSRLLSDRFSAERPKGSFSTLEIQRTEQGDSAMYLCASSYDYNEQFFGPGTRLTVL.

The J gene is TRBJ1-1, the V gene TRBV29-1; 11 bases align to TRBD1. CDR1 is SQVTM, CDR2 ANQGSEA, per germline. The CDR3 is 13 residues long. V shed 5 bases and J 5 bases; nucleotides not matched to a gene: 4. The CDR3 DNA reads TGCAGCGTTCGGGGACAGGGGGGTACTGAAGCTTTCTTT. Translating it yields CSVRGQGGTEAFF.

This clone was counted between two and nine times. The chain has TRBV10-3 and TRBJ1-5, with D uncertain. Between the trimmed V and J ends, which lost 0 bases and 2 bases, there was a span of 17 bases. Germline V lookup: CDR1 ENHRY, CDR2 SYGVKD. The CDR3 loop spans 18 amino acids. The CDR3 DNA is TGTGCCATCAGTGAGTCGGCAGGTCATGGAGAGGGCAATCAGCCCCAGCATTTT. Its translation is CAISESAGHGEGNQPQHF.

The CDR3 DNA is TGTGCCAGCAGCCCCCGCCCAGCGGGTCGCACAGATACGCAGTATTTT. This codes for CASSPRPAGRTDTQYF. The V and J genes are TRBV9 and TRBJ2-3; TRBD2 might be the D (6 bases). The CDR3 consists of 16 residues. V was trimmed by 4 bases and J by 1 base, leaving 16 bases between them. The germline CDR1 and CDR2 sequences are SGDLS and YYNGEE.

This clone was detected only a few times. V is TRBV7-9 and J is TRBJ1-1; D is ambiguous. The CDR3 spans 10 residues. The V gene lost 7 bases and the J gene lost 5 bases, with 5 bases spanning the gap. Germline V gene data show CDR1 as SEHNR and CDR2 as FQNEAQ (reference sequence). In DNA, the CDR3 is TGTGCCAGCACGGGGACTGAAGCTTTCTTT. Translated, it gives CASTGTEAFF. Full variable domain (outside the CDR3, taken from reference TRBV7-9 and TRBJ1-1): DTGVSQNPRHKITKRGQNVTFRCDPISEHNRLYWYRQTLGQGPEFLTYFQNEAQLEKSRLLSDRFSAERPKGSFSTLEIQRTEQGDSAMYLCASTGTEAFFGQGTRLTVV.

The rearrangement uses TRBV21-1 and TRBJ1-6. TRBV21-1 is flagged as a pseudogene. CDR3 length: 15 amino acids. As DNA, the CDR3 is TGTGCCAGCAGCAAAGATGGGGGGGCGGGTTCACCCCTCCACTTT. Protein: CASSKDGGAGSPLHF.

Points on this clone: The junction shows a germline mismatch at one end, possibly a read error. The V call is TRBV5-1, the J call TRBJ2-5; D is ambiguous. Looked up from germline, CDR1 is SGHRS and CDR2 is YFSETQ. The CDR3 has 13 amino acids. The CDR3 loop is CASRLGGQETQYF. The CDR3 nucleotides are TGCGCCAGCAGATTGGGCGGACAAGAGACCCAGTACTTC.

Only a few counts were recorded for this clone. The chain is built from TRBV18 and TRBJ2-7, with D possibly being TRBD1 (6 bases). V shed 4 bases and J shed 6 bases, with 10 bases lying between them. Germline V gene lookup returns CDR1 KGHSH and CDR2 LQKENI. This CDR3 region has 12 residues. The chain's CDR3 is CASSLQGAEQYF. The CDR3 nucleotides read TGTGCCAGCTCACTACAGGGTGCCGAGCAGTACTTC.

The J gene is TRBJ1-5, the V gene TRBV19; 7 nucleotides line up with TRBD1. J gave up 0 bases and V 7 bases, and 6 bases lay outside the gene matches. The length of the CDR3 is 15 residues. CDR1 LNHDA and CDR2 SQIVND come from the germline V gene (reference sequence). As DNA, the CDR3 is TGTGCCAGTAAGCAGACAGGGACTAGCAATCAGCCCCAGCATTTT. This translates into CASKQTGTSNQPQHF.

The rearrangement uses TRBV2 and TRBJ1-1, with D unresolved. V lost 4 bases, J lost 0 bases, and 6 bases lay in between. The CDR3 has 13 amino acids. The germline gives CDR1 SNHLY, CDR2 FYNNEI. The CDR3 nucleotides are TGTGCCAGCAGTGCGGTGTTGAACACTGAAGCTTTCTTT. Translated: CASSAVLNTEAFF.

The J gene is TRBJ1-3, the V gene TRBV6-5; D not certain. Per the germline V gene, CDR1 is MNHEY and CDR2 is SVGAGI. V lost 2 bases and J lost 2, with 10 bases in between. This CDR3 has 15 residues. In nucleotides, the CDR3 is TGTGCCAGCAGTTACAAGAGGGAGGCTGGAAACACCATATATTTT. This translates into CASSYKREAGNTIYF.

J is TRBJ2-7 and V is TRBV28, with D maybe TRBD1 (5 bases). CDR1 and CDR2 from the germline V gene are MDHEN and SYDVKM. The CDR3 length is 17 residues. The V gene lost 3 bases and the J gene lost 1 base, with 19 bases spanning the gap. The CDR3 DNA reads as TGTGCCAGCAGTTTGGGGTCGATCAGGGATTTATCCTACGAGCAGTACTTC. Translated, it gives CASSLGSIRDLSYEQYF.

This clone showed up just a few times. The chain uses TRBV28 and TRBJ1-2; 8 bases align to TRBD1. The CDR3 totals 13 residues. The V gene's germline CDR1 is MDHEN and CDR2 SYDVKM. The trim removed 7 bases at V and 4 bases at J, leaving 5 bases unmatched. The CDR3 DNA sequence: TGTGCCAGCAACTCAGGGGGCAGCTATGGCTACACCTTC. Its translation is CASNSGGSYGYTF.

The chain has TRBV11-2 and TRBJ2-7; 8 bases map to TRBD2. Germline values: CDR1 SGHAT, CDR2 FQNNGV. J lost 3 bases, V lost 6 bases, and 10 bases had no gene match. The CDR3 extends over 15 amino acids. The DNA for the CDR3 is TGTGCCAGCAGTTCGGGGGGGCCTAGCGGCTACGAGCAGTACTTC. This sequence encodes CASSSGGPSGYEQYF.